This T cell receptor (beta chain) is drawn from a study of T-cell reconstitution after alpha-beta-depleted transplantation in children. Regarding the study as a whole: A year post-transplant, T-cell counts and diversity derived mostly from newly produced T cells.

At least ten counts were recorded for this clonotype. Its specificity is unknown. Trimming removed 0 bases at V and 4 bases at J, with 16 bases between. In germline, CDR1 is MNHEY, CDR2 SVGAGI. The CDR3 is 17 residues long. Preparation of the TCRbeta library used unique molecular identifiers. One entry per CDR3 protein, called by TCRdb with MiXCR from the PCR reads. Here the sample spans 200,000 to 250,000 distinct CDR3 sequences, 8.2% being singletons. The sample consisted of PBMCs, mostly from graft donor cells, taken 180 days after TCRalphabeta/CD19-depleted stem cell transplant. The V gene is TRBV6-5, the J gene TRBJ1-3, with no clear D. This clonotype was obtained from a male patient younger than 18 who had a stem cell transplant for acute lymphoblastic leukemia, so the T cells may come from the graft donor. The CDR3 spells CASSYSPYPDDGNTIYF. CDR3 DNA: TGTGCCAGCAGTTACTCCCCCTACCCGGATGACGGAAACACCATATATTTT.